This T cell receptor (beta chain) was identified in a study of blood T cells in healthy people across ages. Points from the study as a whole: Strongly correlated with naive T cell percentage was TCR beta diversity.

The germline V gene has CDR1 SGHTA and CDR2 FQGNSA. Trimming removed 5 bases from V and 4 bases from J, with 9 bases in between. This CDR3 is 14 amino acids long. Per sample, no less than 5 micrograms of total RNA were extracted. Primers used in a second PCR of about 6 to 11 cycles were a sample-barcoded 5' primer and a J-beta primer mix. Researchers report that a template-switch adaptor with 12 random nucleotides tagged each cDNA molecule. TCRdb called the 5' RACE reads again in MiXCR, with one record for every CDR3 protein. This table holds some 900,000 distinct CDR3 sequences, about 48% found once. Comment on this clonotype: Its antigen is as yet unknown.

This rearrangement joins TRBV7-2 to TRBJ1-6, with D unresolved. The material sequenced was blood. This sequence originates from a man aged 30-40 years in good health. The CDR3 sequence is CASSLGGYNSPLHF. CDR3 nucleotides: TGTGCCAGCAGCCTCGGTGGTTATAATTCACCCCTCCACTTT.